Sequencing of this T cell receptor (beta chain) was carried out in a study of spatial heterogeneity in lung cancer. This clonotype has at least ten counts. Time point specified: sample taken at primary tumor resection. Sequencing covered unsorted whole RNA taken from tumor, nontumor lung or frozen PBMC. One entry per CDR3 protein, called by TCRdb with MiXCR from the 5' RACE reads. The repertoire holds about 53,000 distinct CDR3 sequences, with around 7% as singletons. Germline V CDR1 and CDR2: SNHLY, FYNNEI. This CDR3 has 16 amino acids. Trimming left V 5 bases short and J 2 bases short, with 15 bases between.

The sequenced sample was PBMCs, obtained at surgery. The V gene is TRBV2, the J gene TRBJ2-2, with no clear D. This TCR was recovered from a female donor with early-stage non-small cell lung cancer. CDR3 sequence reads: CASSPRHPINTGELFF. The CDR3 DNA reads as TGTGCCAGCAGTCCCCGGCATCCAATAAACACCGGGGAGCTGTTTTTT.